This TCR beta chain was observed in a study of vaccination and CD4 T cells after COVID-19. Study summary: The BNT162b2 or mRNA-1273 vaccine was given to participants in two doses. Post-vaccine sampling followed dose two by a median 72 days (range 14 to 241). Notes on the study in general: Early post-infection timepoints were not included, and relatively few convalescent patients were studied.

CDR1 is LNHDA and CDR2 is SQIVND in the germline V gene (reference sequence). The CDR3 loop spans 14 amino acids. J gave up 7 bases and V 6 bases, and 12 bases lay outside the gene matches. An Oncomine TCR Beta short-read assay was used to sequence the DNA from cultured CD4+ T cells. From the PCR reads, TCRdb called clonotypes with MiXCR, one entry per CDR3 protein. The sample comprises approximately 23,000 distinct CDR3 sequences, around two fifths of which are singletons, and 30% rests with the top ten. A remark on this clonotype: Its antigen is not identified.

Time point: late sampling 161 to 241 days after vaccination in three convalescent patients. This sample's treatment: approximately 11-day PBMC culture with coronavirus spike peptide pools or control peptides (ViraFEST assay). In this cohort, PCR tests turned positive between March and December 2020, predating US Alpha, Beta and Delta variants. This specimen was CD4+ T cells from blood, cultured in vitro, taken about 7 months after SARS-CoV-2 vaccination. The receptor was derived from a human donor who had recovered from COVID-19. The rearrangement uses TRBV19 and TRBJ2-7; the match to TRBD1 covers 7 bases. The CDR3 is CASRQTGFIEEQYF. The CDR3, as DNA: TGTGCCAGTAGACAGACAGGGTTCATCGAGGAGCAGTACTTC.